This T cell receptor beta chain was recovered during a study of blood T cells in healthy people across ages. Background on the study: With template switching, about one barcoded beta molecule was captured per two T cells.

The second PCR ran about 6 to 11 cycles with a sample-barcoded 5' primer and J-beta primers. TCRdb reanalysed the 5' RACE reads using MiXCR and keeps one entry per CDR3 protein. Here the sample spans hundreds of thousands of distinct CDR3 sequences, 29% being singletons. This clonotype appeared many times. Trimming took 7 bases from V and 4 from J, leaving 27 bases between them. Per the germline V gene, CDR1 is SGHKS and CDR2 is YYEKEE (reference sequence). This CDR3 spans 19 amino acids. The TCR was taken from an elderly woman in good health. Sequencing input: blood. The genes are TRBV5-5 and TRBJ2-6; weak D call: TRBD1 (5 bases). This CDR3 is CASHTYSGHVSAGANVLTF. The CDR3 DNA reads TGTGCCAGCCACACTTACTCCGGACACGTATCGGCCGGGGCCAACGTCCTGACTTTC.